The entry below gives a single T cell receptor beta chain sequence along with its context. A far larger clone differs by one base, so this is likely a read error. The data are from a study of regulatory T cells in long-lasting Graves disease. Time point: newly diagnosed GD, antithyroid drugs for less than 3 months. Following extraction of RNA from PBMCs, that RNA was used to make the TCR library. Combining iRepertoire HTBI primers with Arm-PCR of CDR3 regions, the authors built TCR beta libraries. TCRdb re-called the multiplex PCR reads through MiXCR, storing one row per CDR3 protein. The data contain around 250,000 distinct CDR3 sequences, more than 15% of them singletons. Per the germline V gene, CDR1 is SGHTA and CDR2 is FQGTGA. CDR3 length: 18 amino acids. These same records also appear under a second study, on T cells in Graves' hyperthyroidism and ophthalmopathy.

This clonotype originated in a young woman with Graves disease. The V gene is TRBV7-3, the J gene TRBJ2-5; 9 nucleotides agree with TRBD2. Here the sequenced sample was peripheral blood mononuclear cells (PBMCs), taken at new diagnosis, from a patient treated with antithyroid drugs. The CDR3 sequence: CASNLAASSGGFPGTQYF. CDR3 DNA: TGTGCCAGCAACTTAGCGGCGTCGAGCGGGGGGTTCCCGGGGACCCAGTACTTC. Variable domain in full (rest from reference TRBV7-3 and TRBJ2-5): GAGVSQTPSNKVTEKGKYVELRCDPISGHTALYWYRQSLGQGPEFLIYFQGTGAADDSGLPNDRFFAVRPEGSVSTLKIQRTERGDSAVYLCASNLAASSGGFPGTQYFGPGTRLLVL.